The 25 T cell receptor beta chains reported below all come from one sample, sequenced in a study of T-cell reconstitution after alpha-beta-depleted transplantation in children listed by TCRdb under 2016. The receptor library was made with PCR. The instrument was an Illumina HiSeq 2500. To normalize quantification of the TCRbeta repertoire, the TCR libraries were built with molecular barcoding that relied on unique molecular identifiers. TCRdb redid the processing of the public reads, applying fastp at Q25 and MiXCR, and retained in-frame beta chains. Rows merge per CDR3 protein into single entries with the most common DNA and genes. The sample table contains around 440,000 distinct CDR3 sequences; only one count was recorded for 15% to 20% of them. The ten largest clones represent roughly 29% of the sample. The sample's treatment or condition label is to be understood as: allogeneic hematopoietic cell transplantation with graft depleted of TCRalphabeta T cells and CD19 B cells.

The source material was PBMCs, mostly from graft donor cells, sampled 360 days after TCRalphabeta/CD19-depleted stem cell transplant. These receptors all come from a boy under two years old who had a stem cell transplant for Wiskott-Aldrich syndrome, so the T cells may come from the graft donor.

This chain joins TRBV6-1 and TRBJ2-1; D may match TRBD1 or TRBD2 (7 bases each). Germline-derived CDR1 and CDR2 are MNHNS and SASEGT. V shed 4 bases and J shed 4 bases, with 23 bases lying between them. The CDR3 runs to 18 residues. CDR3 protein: CASSVVTGRELRYNEQFF. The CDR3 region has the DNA TGTGCCAGCAGTGTTGTGACAGGGAGGGAACTAAGGTACAATGAGCAGTTCTTC.

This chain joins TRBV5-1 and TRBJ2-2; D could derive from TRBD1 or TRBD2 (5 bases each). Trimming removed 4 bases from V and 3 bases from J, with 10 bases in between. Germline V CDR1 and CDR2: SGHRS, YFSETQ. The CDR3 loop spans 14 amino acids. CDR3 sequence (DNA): TGCGCCAGCAGCCTAGCCAGGGACACCGGGGAGCTGTTTTTT. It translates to CASSLARDTGELFF. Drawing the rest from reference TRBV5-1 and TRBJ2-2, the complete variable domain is KAGVTQTPRYLIKTRGQQVTLSCSPISGHRSVSWYQQTPGQGLQFLFEYFSETQRNKGNFPGRFSGRQFSNSRSEMNVSTLELGDSALYLCASSLARDTGELFFGEGSRLTVL.

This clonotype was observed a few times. The CDR3 loop reads CSAPRRSLAGVREETQYF. The CDR3 nucleotides are TGCAGTGCTCCTAGAAGATCCCTAGCGGGAGTTAGGGAAGAGACCCAGTACTTC. The chain has TRBV20-1 and TRBJ2-5, with 10 bases that match TRBD2. Germline V CDR1 and CDR2: DFQATT, SNEGSKA (reference sequence). V trimming: 5 bases; J trimming: 3 bases; junction bases outside the gene matches: 18. This CDR3 region has 18 residues.

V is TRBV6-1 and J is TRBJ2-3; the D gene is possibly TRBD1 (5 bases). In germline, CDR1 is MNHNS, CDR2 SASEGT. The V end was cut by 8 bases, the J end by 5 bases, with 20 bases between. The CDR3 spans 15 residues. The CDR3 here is CASQRTIAMGDTQYF. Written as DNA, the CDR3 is TGTGCCAGCCAAAGGACAATCGCTATGGGAGATACGCAGTATTTT.

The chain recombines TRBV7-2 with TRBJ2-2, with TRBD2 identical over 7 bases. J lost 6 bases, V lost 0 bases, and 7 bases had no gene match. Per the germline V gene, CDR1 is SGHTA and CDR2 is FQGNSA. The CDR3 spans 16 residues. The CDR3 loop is CASSLAYREVSGELFF. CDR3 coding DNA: TGTGCCAGCAGCTTAGCTTATCGGGAGGTATCCGGGGAGCTGTTTTTT.

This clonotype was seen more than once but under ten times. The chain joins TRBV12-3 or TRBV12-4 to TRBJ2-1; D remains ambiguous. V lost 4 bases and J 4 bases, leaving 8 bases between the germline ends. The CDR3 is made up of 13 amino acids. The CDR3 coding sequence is TGTGCCAGCAGTTCAGAGGTGTACAATGAGCAGTTCTTC. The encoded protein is CASSSEVYNEQFF.

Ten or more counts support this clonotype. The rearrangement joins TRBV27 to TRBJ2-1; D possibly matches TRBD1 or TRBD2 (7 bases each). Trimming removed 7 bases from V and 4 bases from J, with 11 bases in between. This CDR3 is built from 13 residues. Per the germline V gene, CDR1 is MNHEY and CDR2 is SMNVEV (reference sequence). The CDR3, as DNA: TGTGCCAGCACCCAGGGGGGGTACAATGAGCAGTTCTTC. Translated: CASTQGGYNEQFF.

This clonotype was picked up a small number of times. CDR3 sequence: CSVVDRDVYGYTF. CDR3 bases: TGCAGCGTTGTCGACAGGGACGTCTATGGCTACACCTTC. V usage is TRBV29-1 and J usage is TRBJ1-2, with 7 nucleotides matching TRBD1. With V trimmed by 4 bases and J by 4 bases, 6 bases remained unmatched. This CDR3 comprises 13 residues. Germline V lookup: CDR1 SQVTM, CDR2 ANQGSEA.

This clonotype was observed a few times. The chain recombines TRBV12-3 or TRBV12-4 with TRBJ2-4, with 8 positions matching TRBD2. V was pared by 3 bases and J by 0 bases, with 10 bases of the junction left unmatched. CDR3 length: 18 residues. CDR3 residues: CASSFSVGLALAKNIQYF. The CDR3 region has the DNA TGTGCCAGCAGTTTTTCGGTCGGACTAGCCCTAGCCAAAAACATTCAGTACTTC.

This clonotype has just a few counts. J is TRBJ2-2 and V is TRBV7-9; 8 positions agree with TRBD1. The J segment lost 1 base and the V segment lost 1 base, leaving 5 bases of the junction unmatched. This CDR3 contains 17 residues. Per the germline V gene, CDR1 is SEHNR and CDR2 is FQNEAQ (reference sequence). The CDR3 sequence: CASSLGTGRMNTGELFF. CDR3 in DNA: TGTGCCAGCAGCTTAGGGACAGGGAGGATGAACACCGGGGAGCTGTTTTTT.

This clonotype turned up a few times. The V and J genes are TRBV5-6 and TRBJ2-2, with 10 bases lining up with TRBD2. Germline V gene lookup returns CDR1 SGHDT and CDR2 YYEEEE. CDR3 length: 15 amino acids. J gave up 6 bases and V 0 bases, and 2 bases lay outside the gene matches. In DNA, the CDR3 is TGTGCCAGCAGCTTGGGACTAGCGGGTTCCGGGGAGCTGTTTTTT. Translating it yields CASSLGLAGSGELFF.

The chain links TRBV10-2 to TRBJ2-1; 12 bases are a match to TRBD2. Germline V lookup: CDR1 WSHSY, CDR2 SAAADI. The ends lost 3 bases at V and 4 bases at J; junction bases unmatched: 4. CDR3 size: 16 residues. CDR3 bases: TGCGCCAGCAGTGAACTAGCGGGAGGATCTTACAATGAGCAGTTCTTC. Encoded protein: CASSELAGGSYNEQFF.

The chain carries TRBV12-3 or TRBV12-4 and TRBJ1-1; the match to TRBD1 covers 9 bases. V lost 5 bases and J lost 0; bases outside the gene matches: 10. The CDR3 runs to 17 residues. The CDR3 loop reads CASSTRQGVPMNTEAFF. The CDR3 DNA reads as TGTGCCAGCAGTACCCGACAGGGGGTCCCTATGAACACTGAAGCTTTCTTT.

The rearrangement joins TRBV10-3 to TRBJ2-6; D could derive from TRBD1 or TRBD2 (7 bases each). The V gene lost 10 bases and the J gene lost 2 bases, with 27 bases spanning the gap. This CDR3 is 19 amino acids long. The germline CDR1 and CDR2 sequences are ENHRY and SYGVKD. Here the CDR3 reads CATKRVNRGGAPGANVLTF. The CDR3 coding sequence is TGTGCCACCAAGAGGGTGAACAGGGGAGGGGCGCCTGGGGCCAACGTCCTGACTTTC.

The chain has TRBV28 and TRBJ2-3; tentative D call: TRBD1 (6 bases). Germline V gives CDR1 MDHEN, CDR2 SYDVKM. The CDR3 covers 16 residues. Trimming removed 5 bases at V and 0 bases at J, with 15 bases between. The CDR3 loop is CASSRLGQSSTDTQYF. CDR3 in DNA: TGTGCCAGCAGTCGCCTTGGACAGTCTAGCACAGATACGCAGTATTTT.

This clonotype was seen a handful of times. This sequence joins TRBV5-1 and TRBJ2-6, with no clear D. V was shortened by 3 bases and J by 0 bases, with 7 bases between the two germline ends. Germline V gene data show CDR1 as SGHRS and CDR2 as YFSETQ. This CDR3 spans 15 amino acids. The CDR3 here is CASSSTSSGANVLTF. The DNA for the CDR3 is TGCGCCAGCAGCTCCACCAGCTCTGGGGCCAACGTCCTGACTTTC.

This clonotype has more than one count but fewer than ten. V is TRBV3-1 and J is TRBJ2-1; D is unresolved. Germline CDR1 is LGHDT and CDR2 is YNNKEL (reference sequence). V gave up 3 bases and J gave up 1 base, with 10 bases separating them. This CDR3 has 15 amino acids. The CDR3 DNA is TGTGCCAGCAGCCAGCGTCAGTGGTCCTACAATGAGCAGTTCTTC. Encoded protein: CASSQRQWSYNEQFF.

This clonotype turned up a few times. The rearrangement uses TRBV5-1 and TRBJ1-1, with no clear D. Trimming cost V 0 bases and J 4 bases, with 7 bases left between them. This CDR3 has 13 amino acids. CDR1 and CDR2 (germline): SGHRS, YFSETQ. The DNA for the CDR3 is TGCGCCAGCAGCTTGGACAGAGTCACTGAAGCTTTCTTT. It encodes CASSLDRVTEAFF.

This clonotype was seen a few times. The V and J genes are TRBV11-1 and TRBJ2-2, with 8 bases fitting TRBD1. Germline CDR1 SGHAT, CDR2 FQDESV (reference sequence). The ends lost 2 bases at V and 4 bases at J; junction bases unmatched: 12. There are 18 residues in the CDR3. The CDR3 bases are TGTGCCAGCAGCTTATTGACAGGGGTTGGGCGCGGCACCGGGGAGCTGTTTTTT. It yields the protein CASSLLTGVGRGTGELFF.

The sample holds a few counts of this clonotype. The CDR3, as DNA: TGTGCCAGCTCACCTGAAAGGGAGGACACTGAAGCTTTCTTT. Residues: CASSPEREDTEAFF. This chain links TRBV18 with TRBJ1-1; D is undetermined. CDR1 KGHSH and CDR2 LQKENI come from the germline V gene. The CDR3 contains 14 residues. Trimming removed 3 bases at V and 3 bases at J, with 11 bases between. The whole variable domain, remainder taken from reference TRBV18 and TRBJ1-1, is NAGVMQNPRHLVRRRGQEARLRCSPMKGHSHVYWYRQLPEEGLKFMVYLQKENIIDESGMPKERFSAEFPKEGPSILRIQQVVRGDSAAYFCASSPEREDTEAFFGQGTRLTVV.

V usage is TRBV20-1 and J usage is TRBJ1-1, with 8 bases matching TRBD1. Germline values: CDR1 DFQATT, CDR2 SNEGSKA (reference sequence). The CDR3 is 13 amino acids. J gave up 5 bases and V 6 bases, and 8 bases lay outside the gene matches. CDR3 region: CSARQGSKTEAFF. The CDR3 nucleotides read TGCAGTGCCCGACAGGGGAGTAAGACTGAAGCTTTCTTT.

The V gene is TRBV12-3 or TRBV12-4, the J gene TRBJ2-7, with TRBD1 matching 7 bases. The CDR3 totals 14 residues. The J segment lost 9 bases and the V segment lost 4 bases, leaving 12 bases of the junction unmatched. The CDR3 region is CASSYGQAAIGQYF. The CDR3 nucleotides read TGTGCCAGCAGTTACGGACAGGCCGCTATAGGGCAGTACTTC.

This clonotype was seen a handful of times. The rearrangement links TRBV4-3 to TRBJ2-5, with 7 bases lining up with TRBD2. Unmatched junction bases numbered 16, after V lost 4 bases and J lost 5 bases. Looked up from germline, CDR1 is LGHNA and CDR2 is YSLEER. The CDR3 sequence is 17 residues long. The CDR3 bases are TGCGCCAGCAGCCCAGGGACTTCGCGACTAGCCGGCGAGACCCAGTACTTC. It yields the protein CASSPGTSRLAGETQYF.

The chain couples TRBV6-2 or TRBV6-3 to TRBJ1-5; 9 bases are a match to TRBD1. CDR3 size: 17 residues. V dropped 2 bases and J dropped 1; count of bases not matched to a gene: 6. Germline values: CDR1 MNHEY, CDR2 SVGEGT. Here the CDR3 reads CASSYVPGTGSNQPQHF. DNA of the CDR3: TGTGCCAGCAGTTACGTCCCCGGGACAGGGAGCAATCAGCCCCAGCATTTT.

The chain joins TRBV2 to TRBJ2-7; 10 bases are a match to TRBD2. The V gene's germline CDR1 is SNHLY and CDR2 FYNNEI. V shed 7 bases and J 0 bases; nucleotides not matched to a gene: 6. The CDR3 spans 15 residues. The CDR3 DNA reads TGTGCCAGCACCGAGGGACTAGCGCGCTCCTACGAGCAGTACTTC. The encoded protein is CASTEGLARSYEQYF.